Listed below are T cell receptor beta chains from one sample, sequenced in a study of breast tumors, draining lymph nodes, adjacent tissues. TCRdb analysed the multiplex PCR reads with MiXCR anew, one entry per CDR3 protein. The table includes about 130,000 distinct CDR3 sequences, 20% detected once. Sequencing was done on a sample of axillary lymph node tissue. These receptors came from a female donor with breast cancer. Some clones in this sample may be carry-over from other donors' samples. Each CDR3 is given with its conserved first and last residue. D genes are given only for firm matches. A row's size may be missing; if present it is once, few, many or a size class.

size: few
V: TRBV19
J: TRBJ1-2
length: 15
D: TRBD1
CDR3: CARGQRPRANYGYTF
DNA: TGTGCCAGGGGACAGAGACCTCGAGCTAACTATGGCTACACCTTC

size: many
V: TRBV20-1
J: TRBJ2-1
length: 17
D: TRBD2
CDR3: CSARGPPSSGRSNEQFF
DNA: TGCAGTGCTAGAGGACCCCCGTCTAGCGGGAGGAGCAATGAGCAGTTCTTC

size: many
V: TRBV6-5
J: TRBJ1-3
length: 14
D: NA
CDR3: CATMTRDRGNTIYF
DNA: TGTGCCACTATGACACGGGACCGCGGAAACACCATATATTTT

size: NA
V: TRBV19
J: TRBJ1-3
length: 14
D: NA
CDR3: CASSTRRDGNTIYF
DNA: TGTGCCAGTAGTACCCGGAGGGATGGAAACACCATATATTTT

size: many
V: TRBV30
J: TRBJ1-6
length: 16
D: TRBD1
CDR3: CAWSTGGPSYNSPLHF
DNA: TGTGCCTGGAGTACAGGGGGCCCCTCCTATAATTCACCCCTCCACTTT

size: NA
V: TRBV19
J: TRBJ2-1
length: 15
D: TRBD2
CDR3: CASSIAGGLSNEQFF
DNA: TGTGCCAGTAGTATCGCGGGAGGTTTGAGCAATGAGCAGTTCTTC

size: many
V: TRBV5-1
J: TRBJ2-3
length: 15
D: NA
CDR3: CASSSKGLFTDTQYF
DNA: TGCGCCAGCAGCTCGAAGGGCTTATTCACAGATACGCAGTATTTT

size: many
V: TRBV7-6
J: TRBJ2-1
length: 13
D: NA
CDR3: CASSGGENNEQFF
DNA: TGTGCCAGCAGCGGAGGCGAAAACAATGAGCAGTTCTTC

size: many
V: TRBV20-1
J: TRBJ2-2
length: 15
D: NA
CDR3: CSARDPQRNTGELFF
DNA: TGCAGTGCTAGAGATCCCCAGCGAAACACCGGGGAGCTGTTTTTT

size: many
V: TRBV20-1
J: TRBJ2-3
length: 13
D: NA
CDR3: CSASLWAADTQYF
DNA: TGCAGTGCTAGCCTCTGGGCTGCAGATACGCAGTATTTT

size: many
V: TRBV10-1
J: TRBJ2-1
length: 15
D: NA
CDR3: CASSESGRSGNEQFF
DNA: TGCGCCAGCAGTGAGTCCGGCCGATCGGGCAATGAGCAGTTCTTC

size: NA
V: TRBV6-2/TRBV6-3
J: TRBJ2-1
length: 12
D: NA
CDR3: CASSGAYNEQFF
DNA: TGTGCCAGCAGTGGGGCTTACAATGAGCAGTTCTTC

size: many
V: TRBV25-1
J: TRBJ2-7
length: 14
D: TRBD2
CDR3: CASSPRLATREQYF
DNA: TGTGCCAGCAGTCCCCGACTAGCTACCCGCGAGCAGTACTTC

size: many
V: TRBV5-1
J: TRBJ2-7
length: 15
D: TRBD1
CDR3: CASTSFNRGSYEQYF
DNA: TGCGCCAGCACATCTTTCAACAGGGGATCATACGAGCAGTACTTC

size: many
V: TRBV2
J: TRBJ1-2
length: 12
D: NA
CDR3: CASRQQTYGYTF
DNA: TGTGCCAGCAGACAACAGACCTATGGCTACACCTTC

size: many
V: TRBV19
J: TRBJ2-7
length: 13
D: NA
CDR3: CASSMRIQGGQYF
DNA: TGTGCCAGTAGTATGAGAATACAGGGAGGGCAGTACTTC

size: once
V: TRBV6-1
J: TRBJ2-5
length: 13
D: NA
CDR3: CASSKQGRGTQYF
DNA: TGTGCCAGCAGTAAACAGGGTCGAGGGACCCAGTACTTC

size: many
V: TRBV20-1
J: TRBJ2-1
length: 12
D: NA
CDR3: CSAREGGVEQFF
DNA: TGCAGTGCTAGGGAAGGGGGTGTTGAGCAGTTCTTC

size: many
V: TRBV12-3/TRBV12-4
J: TRBJ1-2
length: 13
D: TRBD1
CDR3: CASSPQGNYGYTF
DNA: TGTGCCAGCAGTCCACAGGGGAACTATGGCTACACCTTC

size: NA
V: TRBV3-1
J: TRBJ2-1
length: 15
D: NA
CDR3: CASSLDRPGLRRQFF
DNA: TGTGCCAGCAGCTTGGACAGGCCGGGACTTCGTAGGCAGTTCTTC

size: many
V: TRBV27
J: TRBJ2-5
length: 14
D: NA
CDR3: CASSFLAAQETQYF
DNA: TGTGCCAGCAGTTTTTTGGCGGCCCAAGAGACCCAGTACTTC

size: many
V: TRBV5-1
J: TRBJ2-1
length: 13
D: NA
CDR3: CASSSTWEIEQFF
DNA: TGCGCCAGCAGCTCGACGTGGGAGATTGAGCAGTTCTTC

size: many
V: TRBV9
J: TRBJ2-1
length: 16
D: TRBD2
CDR3: CASSVVSGGSYNEQFF
DNA: TGTGCCAGCAGCGTAGTTAGCGGGGGCAGTTACAATGAGCAGTTCTTC

size: many
V: TRBV20-1
J: TRBJ2-7
length: 12
D: NA
CDR3: CSAEGQLYEQYF
DNA: TGCAGTGCTGAAGGACAGCTCTACGAGCAGTACTTC

size: many
V: TRBV2
J: TRBJ2-5
length: 13
D: TRBD1
CDR3: CASSPDREETQYF
DNA: TGTGCCAGCAGCCCCGACAGGGAAGAGACCCAGTACTTC

size: NA
V: TRBV12-1
J: TRBJ1-3
length: 13
D: NA
CDR3: CASRRQSGNTIYF
DNA: TGTGCCAGCAGAAGGCAGTCTGGAAACACCATATATTTT

size: many
V: TRBV11-2
J: TRBJ2-7
length: 13
D: TRBD1
CDR3: CASSLGTGGEQYF
DNA: TGTGCCAGCAGCTTGGGGACAGGGGGCGAGCAGTACTTC

size: many
V: TRBV12-3/TRBV12-4
J: TRBJ1-3
length: 15
D: NA
CDR3: CASSLLGRDGNTIYF
DNA: TGTGCCAGCAGTTTATTGGGGAGGGACGGAAACACCATATATTTT

size: many
V: TRBV6-4
J: TRBJ2-1
length: 15
D: TRBD2
CDR3: CASSPAGGPVNEQFF
DNA: TGTGCCAGCAGTCCAGCGGGGGGGCCGGTCAATGAGCAGTTCTTC

size: few
V: TRBV19
J: TRBJ1-4
length: 14
D: NA
CDR3: CASSNSATNEKLFF
DNA: TGTGCCAGCTCGAACAGTGCAACTAATGAAAAACTGTTTTTT

size: many
V: TRBV6-1
J: TRBJ2-5
length: 16
D: TRBD1
CDR3: CASSEFSGGAEETQYF
DNA: TGTGCCAGCAGTGAATTTTCAGGGGGCGCGGAGGAGACCCAGTACTTC

size: many
V: TRBV6-4
J: TRBJ2-5
length: 16
D: TRBD2
CDR3: CASNTEGLAEQETQYF
DNA: TGTGCCAGCAACACAGAGGGACTAGCGGAACAAGAGACCCAGTACTTC

size: many
V: TRBV9
J: TRBJ2-1
length: 15
D: NA
CDR3: CASSIRDTAYNEQFF
DNA: TGTGCCAGCAGCATCCGGGACACGGCCTACAATGAGCAGTTCTTC

size: many
V: TRBV19
J: TRBJ1-6
length: 12
D: NA
CDR3: CASSIGASPLHF
DNA: TGTGCCAGTAGTATCGGGGCATCACCCCTCCACTTT

size: many
V: TRBV3-1
J: TRBJ1-3
length: 13
D: NA
CDR3: CASSPQSGNTIYF
DNA: TGTGCCAGCAGCCCCCAGTCTGGAAACACCATATATTTT

size: few
V: TRBV27
J: TRBJ1-5
length: 14
D: NA
CDR3: CASSLRGINQPQHF
DNA: TGTGCCAGCAGTTTACGGGGTATCAATCAGCCCCAGCATTTT

size: NA
V: TRBV20-1
J: TRBJ2-5
length: 17
D: NA
CDR3: CSANMFGETAYQVTQYF
DNA: TGTAGTGCTAATATGTTTGGGGAAACAGCGTACCAAGTGACCCAGTACTTC

size: many
V: TRBV5-1
J: TRBJ2-1
length: 13
D: NA
CDR3: CASSFKSVGEQFF
DNA: TGCGCCAGCAGCTTTAAGTCGGTCGGTGAGCAGTTCTTC

size: many
V: TRBV4-1
J: TRBJ1-2
length: 15
D: TRBD1
CDR3: CASSQETGTGYGYTF
DNA: TGCGCCAGCAGCCAAGAAACCGGGACAGGGTATGGCTACACCTTC

size: NA
V: TRBV19
J: TRBJ1-4
length: 12
D: NA
CDR3: CASSYRAEKLFF
DNA: TGCGCCAGTAGTTACAGGGCAGAAAAACTGTTTTTT

size: many
V: TRBV10-1
J: TRBJ2-1
length: 15
D: NA
CDR3: CASSSAQGSYNEQFF
DNA: TGCGCCAGCAGTTCTGCTCAAGGCTCCTACAATGAGCAGTTCTTC

size: many
V: TRBV6-2/TRBV6-3
J: TRBJ1-5
length: 13
D: TRBD1
CDR3: CASSWQGGQPQHF
DNA: TGTGCCAGCAGCTGGCAGGGGGGTCAGCCCCAGCATTTT

size: many
V: TRBV20-1
J: TRBJ2-7
length: 16
D: NA
CDR3: CSARDVYVTTSYEQYF
DNA: TGCAGTGCTAGAGATGTTTACGTAACTACTTCCTACGAGCAGTACTTC

size: many
V: TRBV7-9
J: TRBJ2-3
length: 13
D: NA
CDR3: CASSPEWTDTQYF
DNA: TGTGCCAGCAGCCCAGAGTGGACAGATACGCAGTATTTT